This T cell receptor beta chain stems from a study of cytomegalovirus exposure and HLA in healthy donors. Germline CDR1 is SGHTS and CDR2 is YDEGEE. The CDR3 has 13 amino acids. V lost 4 bases to trimming and J lost 11 bases, with 18 bases between them. It was with 60 Vbeta and 13 Jbeta primers that the PCR ran. Clones were read by immunoSEQ multiplex PCR, and TCRdb kept only the in-frame ones, dropping some. This sample has under 200,000 clones; approximately 71% occur once, and the top ten carry approximately 1.5%. Input material: PBMCs. The clonotype comes from a man aged 45-65 years in good health and CMV-seronegative. This chain links TRBV5-8 with TRBJ1-1, with D possibly being TRBD1 (6 bases). CDR3 bases: TGTGCCAGCAGCGAACAGGGTTTATGGATGGCTTTCTTT. Translated, it gives CASSEQGLWMAFF.